This passage covers 18 T cell receptor beta chains from one sample sequenced in a study of T cell responses to AZD1222 COVID-19 vaccine. Profiling relied on immunoSEQ multiplex PCR, and the TCRdb table lists in-frame clones only, not all of them. The sample contains about 34,000 clones, about four fifths of which appear only once. The sample was peripheral blood, taken 28 days after the second AZD1222 dose. These receptors came from an adult who received the AZD1222 COVID-19 vaccine.

V usage is TRBV10-3 and J usage is TRBJ1-4, with D possibly matching TRBD1 (5 bases). The CDR3 is 14 amino acids. V was pared by 4 bases and J by 4 bases, with 10 bases between. Germline V gene sequence: CDR1 ENHRY, CDR2 SYGVKD. As DNA, the CDR3 is TGTGCCATCAGTGCCTCAGGGTTTAATGAAAAACTGTTTTTT. Translation gives CAISASGFNEKLFF.

The rearrangement links TRBV6-1 to TRBJ2-7; no reliable D call. The germline V gene encodes CDR1 MNHNS and CDR2 SASEGT. The CDR3 consists of 11 residues. Trimming removed 5 bases from V and 2 bases from J, with 4 bases in between. CDR3: CASSPAYEQYF. The CDR3 DNA is TGTGCCAGCAGTCCTGCCTACGAGCAGTACTTC.

V usage is TRBV5-5 and J usage is TRBJ2-5; the D is unclear. The CDR3 loop spans 13 amino acids. CDR1 SGHKS and CDR2 YYEKEE come from the germline V gene (reference sequence). V shed 2 bases and J shed 5 bases, with 10 bases lying between them. Here the CDR3 DNA reads TGTGCCAGCAGCTTTAATCCGAAGGAGACCCAGTACTTC. It codes for CASSFNPKETQYF. Full variable domain (outside the CDR3, taken from reference TRBV5-5 and TRBJ2-5): DAGVTQSPTHLIKTRGQQVTLRCSPISGHKSVSWYQQVLGQGPQFIFQYYEKEERGRGNFPDRFSARQFPNYSSELNVNALLLGDSALYLCASSFNPKETQYFGPGTRLLVL.

The gene calls are TRBV19 and TRBJ2-1; 8 nucleotides match TRBD2. The length of the CDR3 is 12 residues. Germline CDR1 LNHDA, CDR2 SQIVND (reference sequence). V lost 10 bases and J lost 4; bases outside the gene matches: 3. The DNA for the CDR3 is TGTGCCACCCGGGGGGGGTACAATGAGCAGTTCTTC. Protein product: CATRGGYNEQFF.

This clone has a handful of counts. The chain has TRBV19 and TRBJ1-4; D is undetermined. Between the trimmed V and J ends, which lost 5 bases and 0 bases, there was a span of 7 bases. The germline CDR1 and CDR2 sequences are LNHDA and SQIVND (reference sequence). The CDR3 has 14 residues. CDR3 bases: TGTGCCAGTAGTGATGGGACAACTAATGAAAAACTGTTTTTT. Its translation is CASSDGTTNEKLFF.

This clone was observed a few times. This rearrangement joins TRBV19 to TRBJ2-1, with D maybe TRBD1 (5 bases). Germline CDR1 LNHDA, CDR2 SQIVND (reference sequence). The germline V and J ends were trimmed by 3 bases and 15 bases, with 18 bases remaining between them. The CDR3 is 13 residues long. CDR3 sequence (DNA): TGTGCCAGTAGTATGACGTATTCGGCAGGGCTGTTCTTC. Its protein product is CASSMTYSAGLFF.

The V gene is TRBV7-6, the J gene TRBJ2-1; 7 bases match TRBD1. Per the germline V gene, CDR1 is SGHVS and CDR2 is FNYEAQ. CDR3 size: 16 residues. The V and J ends lost 6 bases and 5 bases, in that order; junction bases with no gene match: 13. The DNA for the CDR3 is TGTGCCAGCAGTTCACAGTCGGGACAGATTAACAATGAGCAGTTCTTC. Amino acids: CASSSQSGQINNEQFF.

DNA for the CDR3: TGTGCCACCAGTGTATCTGGGGAAAAACTGTTTTTT. Its translation: CATSVSGEKLFF. This chain links TRBV24-1 with TRBJ1-4; the D is unclear. The germline V and J ends were trimmed by 5 bases and 8 bases, with 8 bases remaining between them. In germline, CDR1 is KGHDR, CDR2 SFDVKD. The CDR3 sequence is 12 residues long.

This chain uses TRBV27 with TRBJ2-1, with TRBD1 matching 8 bases. Germline CDR1 reads MNHEY; CDR2 reads SMNVEV (reference sequence). V was clipped by 2 bases and J by 6 bases; unmatched bases: 6. This CDR3 comprises 15 residues. CDR3 residues: CASSLLAGGLNEQFF. In DNA form, the CDR3 reads TGTGCCAGCAGTTTACTGGCAGGGGGCCTCAATGAGCAGTTCTTC.

The rearrangement joins TRBV5-1 to TRBJ1-2, with D possibly being TRBD1 (5 bases). CDR3 length equals 12 residues. V was shortened by 4 bases and J by 6 bases, with 10 bases between the two germline ends. Germline CDR1 SGHRS, CDR2 YFSETQ. CDR3 amino acids: CASSTGTNGYTF. CDR3 DNA sequence: TGCGCCAGCAGCACCGGGACGAATGGCTACACCTTC.

This clone was observed a few times. This chain links TRBV5-5 with TRBJ2-1; D may be TRBD1 or TRBD2 (5 bases each). Per the germline V gene, CDR1 is SGHKS and CDR2 is YYEKEE (reference sequence). The CDR3 is 13 amino acids. V lost 4 bases to trimming and J lost 14 bases, with 19 bases between them. Here the CDR3 reads CASSGSWGYGEFF. The CDR3 DNA is TGTGCCAGCAGCGGGAGCTGGGGGTATGGCGAGTTCTTC.

The genes are TRBV29-1 and TRBJ1-4; D gene unclear. Trimming stripped 4 bases from V and 3 bases from J, with 9 bases between. The CDR3 length is 13 residues. Germline V gene data show CDR1 as SQVTM and CDR2 as ANQGSEA. DNA of the CDR3: TGCAGCGTTGCGGTTCAGTCTAATGAAAAACTGTTTTTT. Residues: CSVAVQSNEKLFF.

The chain recombines TRBV20-1 with TRBJ2-7; no clear D gene. The V end was cut by 1 base, the J end by 6 bases, with 7 bases between. The CDR3 length is 11 residues. Germline CDR1 DFQATT, CDR2 SNEGSKA (reference sequence). CDR3 in amino acids: CSARGVAEQYF. CDR3 in DNA: TGCAGTGCTAGAGGAGTCGCCGAGCAGTACTTC.

V usage is TRBV13 and J usage is TRBJ1-1, with 8 bases that match TRBD1. The length of the CDR3 is 13 residues. CDR1 and CDR2 from the germline V gene are PRHDT and FYEKMQ (reference sequence). Germline trimming cut 5 bases from V and 8 bases from J; bases unmatched to any gene: 7. DNA of the CDR3: TGTGCCAGCAGCCCAGGGACAGGCGTAGAAGCTTTCTTT. Translating gives CASSPGTGVEAFF.

This clone turned up a few times. The V and J genes are TRBV29-1 and TRBJ2-7, with D perhaps TRBD2 (6 bases). Germline V CDR1 and CDR2: SQVTM, ANQGSEA. V lost 3 bases and J lost 4, with 22 bases in between. This CDR3 region has 16 residues. CDR3 sequence: CSVDKFAGPGKYEQYV. The CDR3 bases are TGCAGCGTTGATAAATTTGCGGGACCGGGAAAATACGAGCAGTACGTC.

The DNA of the CDR3 is TGTGCCAGCAGTTACGGAGGGACCCAGTACTTC. It encodes CASSYGGTQYF. The genes are TRBV6-5 and TRBJ2-5; possibly TRBD2 for D (5 bases). Germline V gene data show CDR1 as MNHEY and CDR2 as SVGAGI. CDR3 length: 11 amino acids. Trimming left V 2 bases short and J 7 bases short, with 5 bases between.

A single count supports this clone. The V gene is TRBV19, the J gene TRBJ1-5, with a tentative D call TRBD1 (5 bases). V lost 7 bases and J lost 11, with 21 bases in between. CDR1 is LNHDA and CDR2 is SQIVND in the germline V gene (reference sequence). The CDR3 extends over 14 amino acids. CDR3 amino acids: CASKSGGTGKAQHF. In DNA, the CDR3 is TGTGCCAGTAAATCTGGCGGGACCGGTAAGGCCCAGCATTTT.

The chain links TRBV5-4 to TRBJ2-1, with a weak D call TRBD2 (6 bases). The V end was cut by 0 bases, the J end by 6 bases, with 13 bases between. Germline loops: CDR1 SGHNT, CDR2 YYREEE (reference sequence). The CDR3 consists of 15 residues. The CDR3 spells CASSLGGIGGNEQFF. DNA for the CDR3: TGTGCCAGCAGCTTGGGCGGGATTGGCGGCAATGAGCAGTTCTTC.